One TCR beta chain is described in this entry. Its antigen is not known. The PCR employed 60 Vbeta primers together with 13 Jbeta primers. Profiled with immunoSEQ multiplex PCR; TCRdb holds only in-frame clones, not every one. The table records 100,000 to 150,000 clones, over 65% of them present only once. The data were obtained in a study of cytomegalovirus exposure and HLA in healthy donors. Overall study findings and caveats: Earlier analysis found most TCR beta V segments productive about 90% or about 30% of the time. Presence/absence analyses supposed approximately even sequencing depth among donors. Among TCR sequences, most were rare, though some public TCRs appeared in many donors. In vitro work confirmed that a few CMV-associated chains recognize CMV antigens.

Trimming cost V 0 bases and J 5 bases, with 9 bases left between them. Germline V gene sequence: CDR1 SGHRS, CDR2 YFSETQ. The CDR3 is 15 residues long. The sequencing sample was made of PBMCs. This receptor was taken from a man aged 18 to 29 in good health and CMV-seronegative. The chain employs TRBV5-1 and TRBJ1-6; D not certain. The CDR3 loop is CASSLANSHNSPLHF. The DNA of the CDR3 is TGCGCCAGCAGCTTGGCCAACAGCCATAATTCACCCCTCCACTTT.